This T cell receptor beta chain was obtained from a study of blood T cells in healthy people across ages (dated by TCRdb to between 2015 and 2017). At the level of the whole study: Template switching captured roughly one uniquely barcoded TCR beta cDNA molecule per two T cells in model experiments. The study measured age-related changes in TCR beta repertoire diversity using deep sequencing normalized with unique cDNA molecular identifiers. Donors were grouped into four age groups: young (average roughly 17 years), middle-aged (under 40), aged (62) and long-lived (82). Using the same blood draw, the study looked at two additional independent replicas of 1 million unique cDNA reads for two donors, one aged 18 to 30 and the other aged 80 or older.

The donors were roughly 38 Caucasian individuals from Russia, aged about 6 to 95 years, who were systemically healthy. Around 9.8 milliliters of peripheral blood were collected from each donor into EDTA-treated Vacutainer tubes. PBMCs were isolated by Ficoll-Paque density-gradient centrifugation, with at least 6.5 million obtained per sample. Trizol reagent was used to extract total RNA from the PBMCs, yielding at least 6 micrograms per sample. The percentages of naive CD45RAhigh/CD27high T cells were determined by flow cytometry on a PBMC aliquot from every donor. The library was prepared using 5' RACE. The run used an Illumina HiSeq 2500. A second roughly 6 to 11 cycle PCR used a sample-barcoded 5' primer and a J-beta primer mix. A template-switch 5' adaptor carrying 12 random nucleotides introduced a unique molecular identifier onto each TCR beta cDNA molecule. At least 2.5 million CDR3-containing paired-end reads were obtained from each sample. The Mint cDNA synthesis kit, primed by a TRBC-specific oligonucleotide, was used to synthesize first-strand cDNA from all RNA. Following uracil-DNA glycosylase treatment, all cDNA underwent a first 18-cycle PCR with the universal primers M1SS and BC2_uni_R. Processing in the source paper ran as follows. Each sample was normalized by randomly selecting 1 million high-quality reads, each carrying a distinct molecular identifier. Instead of being binned into consensus sequences, reads with shared molecular identifiers were discarded. MiTCR, set to a Q25 quality threshold and the strictest error-elimination algorithm, was used for CDR3 identification, clonotype clustering and error correction. Lower-bound total TCR beta diversity was estimated with a nonparametric unseen species model using Euler transformation. TCRdb took the public reads, trimmed them with fastp at Q25, ran MiXCR for clone calling and kept in-frame beta chains. Rows merge per CDR3 protein into single entries with the most common DNA and genes. Here the V and J calls rest on TCRdb's processing, not on the authors' analysis. A total of around 800,000 distinct CDR3 sequences appear in this sample, 20% to 30% of them only once. Of the sample, 3% falls within the top ten clones.

The germline V gene specifies MNHEY as CDR1 and SVGEGT as CDR2. Spanning cysteine to phenylalanine, the CDR3 consists of 14 amino acids. CDR3 DNA is the only sequence kept; it has 42 bases, read in frame from the first base. The V and J ends are trimmed by 4 bases and 4 bases, leaving 14 bases between them. Only a few counts were recorded for this clonotype. The target of this receptor is not known. Base quality data are lacking; no much larger clone is found one base away. Results the study describes overall, beyond this receptor: As age increased, observed TCR beta diversity per million T cells dropped in a roughly linear way, and a significant reduction was already evident by age roughly 40. Estimates of total diversity from one million sequenced T cells were regarded as lower bounds and underestimates. Because profiling used bulk unsorted PBMCs, naive and antigen-experienced compartments could not be compared conclusively. Compared with the aged group, the long-lived group had more naive CD4+ T cells, fewer expanded clones and increased TCR diversity, suggesting age selection. Because donor CMV infection status was unknown, age-related changes in expanded clonotypes were potentially confounded. The percentage of naive T cells measured by flow cytometry correlated strongly with observed TCR beta diversity.

These data were also filed under a second study, of T cells of mothers and their children. The other study reports the following: The donors were nine systemically healthy Caucasian individuals, made up of three mothers and their six children. cDNA synthesis used all of the extracted RNA, with 1.5 ug of RNA in each 15 ul reaction. In the second PCR, the M1S primer added sample barcodes and 2-4 random nucleotides. Each mother yielded over 8 million TCR beta CDR3 reads and each child 2.5 million to 3 million reads. Thymic selection similarly shapes TCR recombination output in related and unrelated pairs, with minor effect from inherited differences. Related mother-child pairs always showed normalized repertoire overlap that was slightly higher than in unrelated mother-child pairs, though the difference was never significant. Persistent microchimeric T cell clones were not detected, at a sensitivity of approximately 100 clones per million clonotypes. The study used deep NGS to compare TCR beta repertoires of mothers and children, seeking features distinguishing related mother-child pairs from unrelated individuals. The mean age was around 40 +/- 4 years for the mothers and about 12 +/- 4 years for the children. After adapter ligation with NEBNext reagents, the libraries were sequenced on Illumina HiSeq 2000 with 100+100 nt paired-end reads. To prevent cross-contamination, the mother and child libraries were prepared one month apart and sequenced in separate runs. Each donor had between roughly 500,000 and 2,200,000 distinct TCR beta clonotypes identified. Naive TCR beta clonotypes were estimated from low-frequency clonotypes matched to each donor's FACS-determined naive share, without sorting.

Sequencing input: blood. This clonotype was sampled from a boy aged 5-17 years in good health. This chain joins TRBV6-2 or TRBV6-3 to TRBJ2-7; TRBD1 is possibly the D segment (5 matching bases). The DNA is TGTGCCAGCAGTTGGCTACAGGATTCGTACGAGCAGTACTTC. Its amino acids are CASSWLQDSYEQYF.